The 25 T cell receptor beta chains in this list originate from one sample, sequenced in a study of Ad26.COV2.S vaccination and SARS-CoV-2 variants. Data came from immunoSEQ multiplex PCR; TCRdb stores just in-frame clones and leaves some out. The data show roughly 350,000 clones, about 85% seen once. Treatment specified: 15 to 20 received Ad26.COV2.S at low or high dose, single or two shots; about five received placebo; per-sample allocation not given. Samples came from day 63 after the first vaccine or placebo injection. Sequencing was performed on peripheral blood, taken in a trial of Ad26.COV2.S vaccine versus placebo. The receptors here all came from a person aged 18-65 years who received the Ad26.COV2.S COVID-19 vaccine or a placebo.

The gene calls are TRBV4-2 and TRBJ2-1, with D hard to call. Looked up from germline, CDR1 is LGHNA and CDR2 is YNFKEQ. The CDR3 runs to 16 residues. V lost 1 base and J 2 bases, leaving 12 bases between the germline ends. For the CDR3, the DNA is TGTGCCAGCAGCCAAGTCAGCGAGATTCCCTACAATGAGCAGTTCTTC. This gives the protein CASSQVSEIPYNEQFF.

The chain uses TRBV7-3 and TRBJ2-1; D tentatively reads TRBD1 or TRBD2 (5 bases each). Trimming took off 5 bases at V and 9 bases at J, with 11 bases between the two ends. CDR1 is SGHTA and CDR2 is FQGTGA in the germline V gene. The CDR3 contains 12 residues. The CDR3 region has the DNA TGTGCCAGCAGCCGTTCGAGGGGTGAGCAGTTCTTC. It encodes CASSRSRGEQFF.

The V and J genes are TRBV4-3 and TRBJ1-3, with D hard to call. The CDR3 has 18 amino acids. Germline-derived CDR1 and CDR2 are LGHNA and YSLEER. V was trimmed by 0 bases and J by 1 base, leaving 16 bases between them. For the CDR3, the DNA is TGCGCCAGCAGCCAAGATCCCCGGTCTGTGGGGTCTGGAAACACCATATATTTT. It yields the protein CASSQDPRSVGSGNTIYF.

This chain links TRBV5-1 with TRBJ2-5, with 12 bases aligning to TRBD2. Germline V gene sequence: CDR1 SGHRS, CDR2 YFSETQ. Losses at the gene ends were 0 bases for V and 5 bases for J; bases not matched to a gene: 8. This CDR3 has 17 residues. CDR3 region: CASSLVQTSGSPETQYF. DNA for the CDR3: TGCGCCAGCAGCTTGGTACAGACTAGCGGGAGTCCGGAGACCCAGTACTTC.

CDR3 sequence reads: CASSFPGSVYEQYF. The DNA of the CDR3 is TGTGCCAGCAGCTTCCCAGGGAGTGTCTACGAGCAGTACTTC. The chain links TRBV7-2 to TRBJ2-7, with D possibly being TRBD1 or TRBD2 (5 bases each). Germline assignment: CDR1 SGHTA and CDR2 FQGNSA. With 3 bases removed from V and 3 bases from J, the gap between germline ends came to 12 bases. The CDR3 totals 14 residues.

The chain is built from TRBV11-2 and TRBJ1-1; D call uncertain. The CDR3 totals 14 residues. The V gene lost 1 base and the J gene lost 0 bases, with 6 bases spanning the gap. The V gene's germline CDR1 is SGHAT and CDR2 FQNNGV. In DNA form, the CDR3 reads TGTGCCAGCAGCTTAGGGCAGATGAACACTGAAGCTTTCTTT. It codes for CASSLGQMNTEAFF.

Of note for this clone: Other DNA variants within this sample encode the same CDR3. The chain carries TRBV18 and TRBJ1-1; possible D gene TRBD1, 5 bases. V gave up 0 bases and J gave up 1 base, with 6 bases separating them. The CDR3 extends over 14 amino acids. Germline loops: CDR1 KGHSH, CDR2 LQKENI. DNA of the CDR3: TGTGCCAGCTCACCACCGGGGCAGAACACTGAAGCTTTCTTT. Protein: CASSPPGQNTEAFF.

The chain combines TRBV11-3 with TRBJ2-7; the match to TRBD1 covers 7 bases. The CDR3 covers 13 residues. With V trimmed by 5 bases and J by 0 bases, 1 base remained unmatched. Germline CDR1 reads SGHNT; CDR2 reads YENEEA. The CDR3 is CASSHRGSYEQYF. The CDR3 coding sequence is TGTGCCAGCAGCCACAGGGGCTCCTACGAGCAGTACTTC. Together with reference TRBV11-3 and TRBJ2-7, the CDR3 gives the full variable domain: EAGVVQSPRYKIIEKKQPVAFWCNPISGHNTLYWYLQNLGQGPELLIRYENEEAVDDSQLPKDRFSAERLKGVDSTLKIQPAELGDSAVYLCASSHRGSYEQYFGPGTRLTVT.

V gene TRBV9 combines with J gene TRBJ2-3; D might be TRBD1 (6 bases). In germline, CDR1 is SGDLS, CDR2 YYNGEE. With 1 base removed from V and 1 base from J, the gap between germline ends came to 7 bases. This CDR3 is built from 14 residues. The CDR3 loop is CASSVQGRTDTQYF. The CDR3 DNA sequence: TGTGCCAGCAGCGTACAGGGGCGCACAGATACGCAGTATTTT.

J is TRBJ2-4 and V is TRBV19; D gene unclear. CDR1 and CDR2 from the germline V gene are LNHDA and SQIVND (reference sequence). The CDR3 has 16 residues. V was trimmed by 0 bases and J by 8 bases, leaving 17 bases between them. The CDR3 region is CASSIEAAEPTDIQYF. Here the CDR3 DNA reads TGTGCCAGTAGTATAGAGGCGGCCGAACCGACGGACATTCAGTACTTC.

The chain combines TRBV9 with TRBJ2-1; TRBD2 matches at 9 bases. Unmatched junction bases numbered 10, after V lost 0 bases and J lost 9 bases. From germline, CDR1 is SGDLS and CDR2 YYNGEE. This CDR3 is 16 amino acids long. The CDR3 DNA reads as TGTGCCAGCAGCGTAGGAAATAGCGGGAGTAGGATTGAGCAGTTCTTC. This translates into CASSVGNSGSRIEQFF.

The CDR3 here is CASSLWNSDRNYGYTF. CDR3 bases: TGTGCCAGCAGTTTATGGAATTCCGACAGAAACTATGGCTACACCTTC. The rearrangement links TRBV28 to TRBJ1-2, with D tentatively TRBD1 (5 bases). CDR3 length equals 16 residues. The V and J ends lost 0 bases and 2 bases respectively, with 13 bases between them. CDR1 and CDR2 (germline): MDHEN, SYDVKM.

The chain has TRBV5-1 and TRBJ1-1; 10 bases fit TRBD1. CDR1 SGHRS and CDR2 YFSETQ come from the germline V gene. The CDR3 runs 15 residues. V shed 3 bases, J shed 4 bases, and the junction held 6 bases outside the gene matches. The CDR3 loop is CASSYTGTGVTEAFF. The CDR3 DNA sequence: TGCGCCAGCAGCTATACCGGGACAGGGGTCACTGAAGCTTTCTTT.

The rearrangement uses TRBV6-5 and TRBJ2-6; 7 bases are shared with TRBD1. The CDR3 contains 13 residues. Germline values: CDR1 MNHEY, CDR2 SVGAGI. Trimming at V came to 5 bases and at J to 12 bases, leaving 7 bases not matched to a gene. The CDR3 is CASSIDREGVLTF. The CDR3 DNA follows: TGTGCCAGCAGTATTGACAGGGAAGGCGTCCTGACTTTC.

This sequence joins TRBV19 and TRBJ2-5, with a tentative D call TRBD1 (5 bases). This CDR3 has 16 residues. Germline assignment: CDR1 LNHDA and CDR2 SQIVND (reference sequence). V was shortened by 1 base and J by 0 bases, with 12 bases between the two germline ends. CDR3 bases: TGTGCCAGTAGTATAGTAATGGGCAGGGACCAAGAGACCCAGTACTTC. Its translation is CASSIVMGRDQETQYF.

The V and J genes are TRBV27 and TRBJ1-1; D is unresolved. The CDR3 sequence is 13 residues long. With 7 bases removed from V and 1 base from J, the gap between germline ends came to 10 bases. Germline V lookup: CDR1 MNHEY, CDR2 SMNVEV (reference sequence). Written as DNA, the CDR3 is TGTGCCAGCACCCCTGGACGGAACACTGAAGCTTTCTTT. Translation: CASTPGRNTEAFF.

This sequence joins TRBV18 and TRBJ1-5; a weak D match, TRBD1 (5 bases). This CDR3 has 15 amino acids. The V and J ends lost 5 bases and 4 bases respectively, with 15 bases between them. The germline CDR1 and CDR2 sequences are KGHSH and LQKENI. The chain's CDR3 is CASSDQRQGNQPQHF. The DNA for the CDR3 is TGTGCCAGCTCAGACCAAAGGCAGGGAAATCAGCCCCAGCATTTT.

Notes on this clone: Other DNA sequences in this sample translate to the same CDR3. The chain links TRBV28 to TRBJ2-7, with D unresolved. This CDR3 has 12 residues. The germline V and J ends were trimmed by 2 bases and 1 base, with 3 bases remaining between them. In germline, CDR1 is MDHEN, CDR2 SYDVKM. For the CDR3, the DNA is TGTGCCAGCAGTTTAGAGTCCTACGAGCAGTACTTC. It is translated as CASSLESYEQYF.

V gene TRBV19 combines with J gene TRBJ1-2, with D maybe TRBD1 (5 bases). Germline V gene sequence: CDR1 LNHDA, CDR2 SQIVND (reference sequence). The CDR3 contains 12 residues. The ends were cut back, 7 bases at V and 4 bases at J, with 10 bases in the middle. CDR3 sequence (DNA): TGTGCCAGTAACGACAGACGCTATGGCTACACCTTC. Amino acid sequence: CASNDRRYGYTF.

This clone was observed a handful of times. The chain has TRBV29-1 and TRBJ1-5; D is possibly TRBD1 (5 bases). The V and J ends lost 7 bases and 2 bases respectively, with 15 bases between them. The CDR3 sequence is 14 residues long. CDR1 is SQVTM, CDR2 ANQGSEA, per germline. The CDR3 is CSAGLGGGNQPQHF. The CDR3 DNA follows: TGCAGCGCCGGGTTGGGGGGAGGCAATCAGCCCCAGCATTTT. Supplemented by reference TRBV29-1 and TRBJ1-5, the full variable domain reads SAVISQKPSRDICQRGTSLTIQCQVDSQVTMMFWYRQQPGQSLTLIATANQGSEATYESGFVIDKFPISRPNLTFSTLTVSNMSPEDSSIYLCSAGLGGGNQPQHFGDGTRLSIL.

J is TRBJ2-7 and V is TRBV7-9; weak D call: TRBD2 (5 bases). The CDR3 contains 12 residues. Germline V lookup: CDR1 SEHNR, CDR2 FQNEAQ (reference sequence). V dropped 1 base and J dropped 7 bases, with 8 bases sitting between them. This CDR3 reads CASSLDSGEQYF. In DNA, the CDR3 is TGTGCCAGCAGCTTAGACTCGGGGGAGCAGTACTTC.

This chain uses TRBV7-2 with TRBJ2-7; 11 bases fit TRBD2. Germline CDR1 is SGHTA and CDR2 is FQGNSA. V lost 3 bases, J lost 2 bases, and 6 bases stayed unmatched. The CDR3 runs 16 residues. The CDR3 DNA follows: TGTGCCAGCAGCTTTCAACTAGCGGGAGTTCCCTACGAGCAGTACTTC. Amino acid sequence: CASSFQLAGVPYEQYF.

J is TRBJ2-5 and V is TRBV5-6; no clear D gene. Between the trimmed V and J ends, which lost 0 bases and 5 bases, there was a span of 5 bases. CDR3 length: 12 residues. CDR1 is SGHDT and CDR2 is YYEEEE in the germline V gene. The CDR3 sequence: CASSLGMETQYF. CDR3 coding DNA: TGTGCCAGCAGCTTGGGGATGGAGACCCAGTACTTC.

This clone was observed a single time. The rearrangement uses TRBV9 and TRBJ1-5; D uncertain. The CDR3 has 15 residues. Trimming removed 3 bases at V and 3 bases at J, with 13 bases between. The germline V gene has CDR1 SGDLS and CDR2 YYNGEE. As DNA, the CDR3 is TGTGCCAGCAGCGAATCAGGAGAAATCAATCAGCCCCAGCATTTT. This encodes CASSESGEINQPQHF.

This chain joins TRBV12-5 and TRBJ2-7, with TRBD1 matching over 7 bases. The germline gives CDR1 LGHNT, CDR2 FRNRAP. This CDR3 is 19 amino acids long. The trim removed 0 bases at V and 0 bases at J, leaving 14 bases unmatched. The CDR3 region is CASGLVRGQDTLSSYEQYF. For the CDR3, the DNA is TGTGCTAGTGGTTTGGTACGAGGACAGGACACTTTAAGCTCCTACGAGCAGTACTTC.